This T cell receptor beta chain was obtained from a study of shared clonotypes between healthy human individuals. Study conclusions and caveats: A generally larger estimated richness was seen in naive subsets than in memory subsets. The generation probabilities recorded for non-shared clonotypes fell below those of clonotypes shared by all four donors. It was only blood that was sampled, and tissue repertoires likely differ.

The germline gives CDR1 LGHNA, CDR2 YNFKEQ. V lost 0 bases and J lost 0, with 9 bases in between. The CDR3 extends over 16 amino acids. Notes on this clone: What it binds is unknown.

Per the study methods: Filtering differed because ImmunoSEQ produced junction-only sequences that carried no quality scores. Some clones are missing from TCRdb's copy, which holds only in-frame ones; the method was immunoSEQ multiplex PCR. V and J calls and clone size are copied from that table; D and trimming were computed from the DNA. The sample lists some 2.4 million clones, roughly 93% seen once, with around 0.4% in the top ten. Material for sequencing was naive CD4+ T cells from PBMCs. Subset indicated: CD45RA+ positively selected. This receptor was identified in a man younger than 30 in good health. Some clones in this sample may be carry-over from other donors' samples. The chain couples TRBV4-2 to TRBJ1-3; tentatively, D is TRBD1 (6 bases). The CDR3 loop is CASSQEVQGSGNTIYF. DNA for the CDR3: TGTGCCAGCAGCCAAGAAGTACAGGGCTCTGGAAACACCATATATTTT.